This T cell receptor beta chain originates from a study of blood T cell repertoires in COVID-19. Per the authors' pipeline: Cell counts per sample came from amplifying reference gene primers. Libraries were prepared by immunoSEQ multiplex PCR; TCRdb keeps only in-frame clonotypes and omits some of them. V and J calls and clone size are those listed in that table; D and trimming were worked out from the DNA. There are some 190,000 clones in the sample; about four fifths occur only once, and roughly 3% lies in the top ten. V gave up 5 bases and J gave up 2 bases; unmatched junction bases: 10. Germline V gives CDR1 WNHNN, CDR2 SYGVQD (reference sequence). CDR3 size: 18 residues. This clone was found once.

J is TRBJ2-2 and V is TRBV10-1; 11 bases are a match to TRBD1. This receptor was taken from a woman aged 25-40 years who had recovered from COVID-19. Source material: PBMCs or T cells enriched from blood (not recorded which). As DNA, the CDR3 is TGCGCCAGCAGTACCCCCCCCGGGACAGGGGGAAACACCGGGGAGCTGTTTTTT. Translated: CASSTPPGTGGNTGELFF.